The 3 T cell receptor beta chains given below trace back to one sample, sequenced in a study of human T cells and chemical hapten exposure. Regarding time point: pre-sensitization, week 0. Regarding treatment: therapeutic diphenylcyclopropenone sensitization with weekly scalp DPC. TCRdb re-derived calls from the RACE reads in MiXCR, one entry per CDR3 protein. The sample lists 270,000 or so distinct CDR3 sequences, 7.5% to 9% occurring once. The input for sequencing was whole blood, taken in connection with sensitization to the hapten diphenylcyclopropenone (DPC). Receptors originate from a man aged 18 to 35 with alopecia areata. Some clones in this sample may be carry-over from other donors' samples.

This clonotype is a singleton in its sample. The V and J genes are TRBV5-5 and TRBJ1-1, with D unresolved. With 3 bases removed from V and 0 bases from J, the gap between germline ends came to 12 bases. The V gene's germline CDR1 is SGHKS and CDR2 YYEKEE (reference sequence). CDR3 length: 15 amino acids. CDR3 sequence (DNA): TGTGCCAGCAGCTCCATCGAAGGCCTGAACACTGAAGCTTTCTTT. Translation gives CASSSIEGLNTEAFF.

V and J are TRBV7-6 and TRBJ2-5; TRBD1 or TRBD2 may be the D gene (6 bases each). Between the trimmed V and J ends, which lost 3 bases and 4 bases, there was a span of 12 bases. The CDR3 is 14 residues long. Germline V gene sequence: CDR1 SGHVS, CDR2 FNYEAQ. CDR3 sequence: CASSFNRGRETQYF. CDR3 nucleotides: TGTGCCAGCAGCTTTAACCGGGGGCGAGAGACCCAGTACTTC.

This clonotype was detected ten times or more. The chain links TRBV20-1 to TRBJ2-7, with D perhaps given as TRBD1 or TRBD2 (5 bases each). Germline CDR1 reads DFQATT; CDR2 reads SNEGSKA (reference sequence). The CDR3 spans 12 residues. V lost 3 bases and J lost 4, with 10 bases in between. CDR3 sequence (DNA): TGCAGTGCTAGGGGGCGGGCTTACGAGCAGTACTTC. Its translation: CSARGRAYEQYF.